This T cell receptor beta chain was sequenced during a study of blood T cell repertoires in COVID-19. CDR3 length: 16 residues. Looked up from germline, CDR1 is MNHEY and CDR2 is SVGAGI. The ends lost 2 bases at V and 10 bases at J; junction bases unmatched: 7. Profiled with immunoSEQ multiplex PCR; TCRdb holds only in-frame clones, not every one. The sample carries around 200,000 clones, about 86% recorded once. This clone was seen more than once but under ten times. The sequenced sample was peripheral blood. The sequence derives from an older man with active or convalescent COVID-19. V and J are TRBV6-5 and TRBJ1-6; 11 bases match TRBD1. In DNA form, the CDR3 reads TGTGCCAGCAGTTACGGACAGGGGGCGATTGTCTCACCCCTCCACTTT. This gives the protein CASSYGQGAIVSPLHF.